This is a list of T cell receptor beta chains from one sample in a study of beta chain features in type 1 diabetes. Generated by immunoSEQ multiplex PCR, the TCRdb table keeps only in-frame clones and is missing some. The table has around 600,000 clones, about an eighth seen once; the top ten hold approximately 0.11%. Sequencing was done on a sample of naive CD4+ T cells from blood. All receptors derive from a man aged 25 to 45 with type 1 diabetes. Each CDR3 is given with its conserved first and last residue. Fields, in order: V gene, clone size, D gene, J gene, CDR3 protein, CDR3 DNA. A D gene is named only where the DNA matches it firmly. Where a row states a size, it is once, few, many or the class of an expanded clone; other rows omit it.

V gene: TRBV9; clone size: few; D gene: .; J gene: TRBJ2-3; CDR3 protein: CASSVVGVTSTDTQYF; CDR3 DNA: TGTGCCAGCAGCGTAGTAGGGGTCACTAGCACAGATACGCAGTATTTT
V gene: TRBV2; clone size: few; D gene: .; J gene: TRBJ1-5; CDR3 protein: CASSGDTGSDQPQHF; CDR3 DNA: TGTGCCAGCAGTGGGGACACCGGTAGTGATCAGCCCCAGCATTTT
V gene: TRBV28; clone size: few; D gene: .; J gene: TRBJ1-3; CDR3 protein: CASSPRGSGNTIYF; CDR3 DNA: TGTGCCAGCAGTCCTCGCGGCAGTGGAAACACCATATATTTT
V gene: TRBV27; clone size: few; D gene: .; J gene: TRBJ1-3; CDR3 protein: CASSREATGNTIYF; CDR3 DNA: TGTGCCAGCAGCCGGGAGGCTACTGGAAACACCATATATTTT
V gene: TRBV30; clone size: .; D gene: .; J gene: TRBJ1-5; CDR3 protein: CAWSEQGGGNQPQHF; CDR3 DNA: TGTGCCTGGAGTGAACAGGGAGGGGGCAATCAGCCCCAGCATTTT
V gene: TRBV18; clone size: few; D gene: .; J gene: TRBJ1-1; CDR3 protein: CASSPSGTEAFF; CDR3 DNA: TGTGCCAGCTCCCCGAGCGGCACTGAAGCTTTCTTT
V gene: TRBV7-3; clone size: .; D gene: .; J gene: TRBJ2-5; CDR3 protein: CASSLGRQETQYF; CDR3 DNA: TGTGCCAGCAGCTTAGGACGTCAAGAGACCCAGTACTTC
V gene: TRBV30; clone size: few; D gene: .; J gene: TRBJ1-2; CDR3 protein: CAWSATGKYGYTF; CDR3 DNA: TGTGCCTGGAGTGCAACCGGCAAGTATGGCTACACCTTC
V gene: TRBV2; clone size: .; D gene: TRBD1; J gene: TRBJ2-7; CDR3 protein: CASREQGNYEQYF; CDR3 DNA: TGTGCCAGCAGAGAACAGGGGAACTACGAGCAGTACTTC
V gene: TRBV7-2; clone size: few; D gene: .; J gene: TRBJ2-1; CDR3 protein: CASSLPQGRWQFF; CDR3 DNA: TGTGCCAGCAGCCTCCCCCAGGGCAGGTGGCAGTTCTTC
V gene: TRBV7-2; clone size: .; D gene: TRBD1; J gene: TRBJ1-2; CDR3 protein: CASSSDLARGPGYGYTF; CDR3 DNA: TGTGCCAGCAGCTCCGACCTCGCCAGGGGGCCTGGCTATGGCTACACCTTC
V gene: TRBV29-1; clone size: few; D gene: TRBD2; J gene: TRBJ2-1; CDR3 protein: CSVRRGGFWNEQFF; CDR3 DNA: TGCAGCGTTCGCCGCGGGGGATTTTGGAATGAGCAGTTCTTC
V gene: TRBV7-2; clone size: few; D gene: .; J gene: TRBJ2-1; CDR3 protein: CASSLSGLPYNEQFF; CDR3 DNA: TGTGCCAGCAGCTTATCGGGGCTCCCATACAATGAGCAGTTCTTC
V gene: TRBV28; clone size: .; D gene: .; J gene: TRBJ2-5; CDR3 protein: CASSGVQETQYF; CDR3 DNA: TGTGCCAGCAGCGGGGTCCAAGAGACCCAGTACTTC
V gene: TRBV7-2; clone size: few; D gene: .; J gene: TRBJ2-2; CDR3 protein: CASSTNTGELFF; CDR3 DNA: TGTGCCAGCAGCACCAACACCGGGGAGCTGTTTTTT
V gene: TRBV7-9; clone size: few; D gene: .; J gene: TRBJ2-1; CDR3 protein: CASSNNAGLPTDEQFF; CDR3 DNA: TGTGCCAGCAGTAATAACGCCGGACTACCGACCGATGAGCAGTTCTTC
V gene: TRBV10-3; clone size: few; D gene: .; J gene: TRBJ2-2; CDR3 protein: CAISESWELFF; CDR3 DNA: TGTGCCATCAGTGAGTCGTGGGAGCTGTTTTTT
V gene: TRBV19; clone size: .; D gene: TRBD2; J gene: TRBJ2-1; CDR3 protein: CASNPTGGGNEQFF; CDR3 DNA: TGTGCCAGTAACCCGACGGGAGGAGGGAATGAGCAGTTCTTC
V gene: TRBV7-9; clone size: few; D gene: .; J gene: TRBJ1-5; CDR3 protein: CASSLAPDQPQHF; CDR3 DNA: TGTGCCAGCAGCTTAGCACCCGATCAGCCCCAGCATTTT
V gene: TRBV4-3; clone size: .; D gene: TRBD2; J gene: TRBJ2-7; CDR3 protein: CASSLSGGVLGEQYF; CDR3 DNA: TGCGCCAGCAGCCTTTCGGGAGGGGTGTTGGGCGAGCAGTACTTC